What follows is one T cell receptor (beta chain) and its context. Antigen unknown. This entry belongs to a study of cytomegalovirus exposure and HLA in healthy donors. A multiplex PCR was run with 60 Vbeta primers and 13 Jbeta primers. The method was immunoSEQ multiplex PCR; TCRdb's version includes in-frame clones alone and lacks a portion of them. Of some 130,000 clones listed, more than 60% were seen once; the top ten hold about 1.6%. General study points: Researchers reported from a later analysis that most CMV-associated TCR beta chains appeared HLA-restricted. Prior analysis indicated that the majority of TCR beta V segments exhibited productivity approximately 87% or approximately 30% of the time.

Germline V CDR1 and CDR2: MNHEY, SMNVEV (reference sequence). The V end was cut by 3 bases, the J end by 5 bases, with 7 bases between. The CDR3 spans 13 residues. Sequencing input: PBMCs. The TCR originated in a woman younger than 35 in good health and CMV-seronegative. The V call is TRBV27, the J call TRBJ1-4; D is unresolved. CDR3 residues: CASSFYLNEKLFF. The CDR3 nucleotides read TGTGCCAGCAGTTTTTATTTGAATGAAAAACTGTTTTTT.